These 22 T cell receptor beta chains were sequenced from one sample in a study of T cell repertoires in ileal Crohn's disease (dated by TCRdb to between 2019 and 2020). Reading the label with the study, this specimen's time point is: neoterminal ileum biopsy at postoperative endoscopy, about 6 months after surgery. Library preparation used the immunoSEQ multiplex PCR assay. The source is immuneACCESS, and TCRdb retained only in-frame sequences with V and J called. Part of the clones is not carried over; for the studies checked, unresolved V genes explain less than half of this, and the remainder is unexplained. The sample table holds about 62,000 clones, of which roughly 89% were seen once. The ten top clones hold around 2% of the sample. Sequencing was done on a sample of ileal tissue. The receptors come from an adult with Crohn's disease.

The gene calls are TRBV11-3 and TRBJ1-2, with D possibly being TRBD1 (5 bases). The V gene lost 6 bases and the J gene lost 2 bases, with 13 bases spanning the gap. Germline-derived CDR1 and CDR2 are SGHNT and YENEEA. This CDR3 has 14 residues. The CDR3 DNA follows: TGTGCCAGCAGTTCAAAGGGGCTAAACTATGGCTACACCTTC. Its translation: CASSSKGLNYGYTF.

The chain employs TRBV28 and TRBJ2-1; 8 nucleotides line up with TRBD2. Per the germline V gene, CDR1 is MDHEN and CDR2 is SYDVKM. V dropped 11 bases and J dropped 10; count of bases not matched to a gene: 16. The CDR3 runs 14 residues. The CDR3 DNA is TGTGCCGTCCAATCGGGGGGGGCCGGTGTGGAGCAGTTCTTC. Its protein is CAVQSGGAGVEQFF. The variable domain in full, completed from reference TRBV28 and TRBJ2-1, reads DVKVTQSSRYLVKRTGEKVFLECVQDMDHENMFWYRQDPGLGLRLIYFSYDVKMKEKGDIPEGYSVSREKKERFSLILESASTNQTSMYLCAVQSGGAGVEQFFGPGTRLTVL.

Ten or more counts support this clone. This chain uses TRBV2 with TRBJ2-2; D ambiguous. Trimming shortened V by 7 bases and J by 0 bases, and 6 bases separated the two germline ends. The CDR3 consists of 13 residues. From germline, CDR1 is SNHLY and CDR2 FYNNEI. CDR3 amino acids: CASIDTNTGELFF. The CDR3 region has the DNA TGTGCCAGCATAGACACGAACACCGGGGAGCTGTTTTTT. The full variable domain, with the rest looked up from reference TRBV2 and TRBJ2-2, is EPEVTQTPSHQVTQMGQEVILRCVPISNHLYFYWYRQILGQKVEFLVSFYNNEISEKSEIFDDQFSVERPDGSNFTLKIRSTKLEDSAMYFCASIDTNTGELFFGEGSRLTVL.

The rearrangement uses TRBV19 and TRBJ1-4; possibly TRBD1 for D (6 bases). This CDR3 has 15 amino acids. V was clipped by 5 bases and J by 3 bases, with 13 bases between them. The germline gives CDR1 LNHDA, CDR2 SQIVND (reference sequence). The CDR3 bases are TGTGCCAGTAGTCAAAACAGGGCGGCTAATGAAAAACTGTTTTTT. Translated: CASSQNRAANEKLFF.

The genes are TRBV28 and TRBJ1-5; D call uncertain. This CDR3 has 14 amino acids. Germline CDR1 reads MDHEN; CDR2 reads SYDVKM. V was clipped by 6 bases and J by 1 base, with 10 bases between them. In DNA form, the CDR3 reads TGTGCCAGCAGCTCGAGGGTAAGCAATCAGCCCCAGCATTTT. It codes for CASSSRVSNQPQHF.

On this clone: Other DNA sequences of this sample code for an identical CDR3. The chain combines TRBV7-9 with TRBJ1-3; D is undetermined. V lost 2 bases to trimming and J lost 1 base, with 6 bases between them. This CDR3 is built from 14 residues. The germline V gene encodes CDR1 SEHNR and CDR2 FQNEAQ (reference sequence). The CDR3 loop reads CASSLTGSGNTIYF. The CDR3 bases are TGTGCCAGCAGCTTAACGGGGTCTGGAAACACCATATATTTT. Full variable domain (outside the CDR3, taken from reference TRBV7-9 and TRBJ1-3): DTGVSQNPRHKITKRGQNVTFRCDPISEHNRLYWYRQTLGQGPEFLTYFQNEAQLEKSRLLSDRFSAERPKGSFSTLEIQRTEQGDSAMYLCASSLTGSGNTIYFGEGSWLTVV.

V usage is TRBV27 and J usage is TRBJ2-1; 7 bases agree with TRBD1. The length of the CDR3 is 16 residues. The V gene's germline CDR1 is MNHEY and CDR2 SMNVEV (reference sequence). With 3 bases clipped from V and 8 bases from J, the junction kept 13 bases outside the gene matches. CDR3 region: CASSLIEGAKRHEQFF. Here the CDR3 DNA reads TGTGCCAGCAGTTTGATTGAGGGGGCGAAACGGCATGAGCAGTTCTTC.

CDR3 nucleotide sequence: TGTGCCAGCAGCGATAGGAGGGGCGGTCCTAGCGGGAGCGATGAGCAGTTCTTC. Encoded protein: CASSDRRGGPSGSDEQFF. This chain uses TRBV9 with TRBJ2-1, with 10 bases fitting TRBD2. The CDR3 is 18 residues long. CDR1 SGDLS and CDR2 YYNGEE come from the germline V gene. V trimming: 3 bases; J trimming: 8 bases; junction bases outside the gene matches: 17.

V and J are TRBV5-4 and TRBJ2-3, with 10 positions matching TRBD2. The CDR3 length is 16 residues. Unmatched junction bases numbered 7, after V lost 4 bases and J lost 2 bases. Germline V gene data show CDR1 as SGHNT and CDR2 as YYREEE (reference sequence). CDR3 protein: CASSPLAGETTDTQYF. The CDR3 coding sequence is TGTGCCAGCAGCCCCCTAGCGGGGGAGACCACAGATACGCAGTATTTT.

The V and J genes are TRBV4-1 and TRBJ2-5, with 12 bases matching TRBD2. The germline V gene has CDR1 MGHRA and CDR2 YSYEKL. CDR3 size: 20 residues. The J segment lost 6 bases and the V segment lost 4 bases, leaving 21 bases of the junction unmatched. CDR3 sequence reads: CASSPMLGRLAGDLRKTQYF. The CDR3 DNA follows: TGCGCCAGCAGCCCCATGTTGGGGCGACTAGCGGGAGACTTGCGAAAGACCCAGTACTTC.

This sequence joins TRBV28 and TRBJ1-5; no definite D call. With 6 bases removed from V and 10 bases from J, the gap between germline ends came to 13 bases. Per germline, CDR1 MDHEN and CDR2 SYDVKM. There are 12 residues in the CDR3. The CDR3 here is CASSISYRPQHF. The CDR3 coding sequence is TGTGCCAGCAGCATTTCCTACCGACCCCAGCATTTT. Full variable domain (remainder filled in from reference TRBV28 and TRBJ1-5): DVKVTQSSRYLVKRTGEKVFLECVQDMDHENMFWYRQDPGLGLRLIYFSYDVKMKEKGDIPEGYSVSREKKERFSLILESASTNQTSMYLCASSISYRPQHFGDGTRLSIL.

V gene TRBV28 combines with J gene TRBJ2-1; possibly TRBD1 for D (6 bases). Looked up from germline, CDR1 is MDHEN and CDR2 is SYDVKM. Trimming stripped 6 bases from V and 0 bases from J, with 21 bases between. This CDR3 comprises 18 residues. CDR3 sequence reads: CASSPPDPRQDSYNEQFF. CDR3 coding DNA: TGTGCCAGCAGCCCACCCGACCCAAGACAGGACTCCTACAATGAGCAGTTCTTC.

The V gene is TRBV5-8, the J gene TRBJ2-2; the D gene is possibly TRBD1 (6 bases). V gave up 2 bases and J gave up 0 bases, with 11 bases separating them. The CDR3 runs 16 residues. CDR1 SGHTS and CDR2 YDEGEE come from the germline V gene. In nucleotides, the CDR3 is TGTGCCAGCAGCTTACCAACAGGGACGAACACCGGGGAGCTGTTTTTT. Amino acid sequence: CASSLPTGTNTGELFF. The full variable domain, rest sourced from reference TRBV5-8 and TRBJ2-2, is EAGVTQSPTHLIKTRGQQATLRCSPISGHTSVYWYQQALGLGLQFLLWYDEGEERNRGNFPPRFSGRQFPNYSSELNVNALELEDSALYLCASSLPTGTNTGELFFGEGSRLTVL.

The chain employs TRBV11-3 and TRBJ2-2, with TRBD2 matching over 8 bases. CDR1 is SGHNT, CDR2 YENEEA, per germline. The CDR3 has 15 amino acids. Trimming removed 3 bases from V and 1 base from J; junction bases left unmatched: 1. CDR3 loop: CASSFLAGNTGELFF. The DNA of the CDR3 is TGTGCCAGCAGCTTCCTAGCGGGGAACACCGGGGAGCTGTTTTTT.

This rearrangement joins TRBV27 to TRBJ2-1; a weak D match, TRBD1 (6 bases). The CDR3 runs 14 residues. Trimming removed 5 bases at V and 6 bases at J, with 14 bases between. Germline CDR1 is MNHEY and CDR2 is SMNVEV (reference sequence). The CDR3 DNA sequence: TGTGCCAGCAGTCCAGGACAGTTTCTCAATGAGCAGTTCTTC. This codes for CASSPGQFLNEQFF.

The chain is built from TRBV10-3 and TRBJ1-1; possible D gene TRBD1, 5 bases. CDR3 length: 13 residues. Germline V gives CDR1 ENHRY, CDR2 SYGVKD. Trimming removed 9 bases from V and 1 base from J, with 12 bases in between. The CDR3 loop reads CAIRQKPNTEAFF. The CDR3 DNA reads TGTGCCATAAGACAGAAACCGAACACTGAAGCTTTCTTT.

This rearrangement joins TRBV6-5 to TRBJ1-2; D is perhaps TRBD1 (6 bases). Germline CDR1 and CDR2: MNHEY and SVGAGI. The CDR3 length is 15 residues. V lost 6 bases and J lost 4, with 18 bases in between. The CDR3 region is CASSESRGRGYGYTF. The DNA of the CDR3 is TGTGCCAGCAGCGAATCCAGGGGACGCGGCTATGGCTACACCTTC.

The genes are TRBV5-6 and TRBJ1-5, with 8 nucleotides matching TRBD1. The CDR3 has 14 residues. Germline V CDR1 and CDR2: SGHDT, YYEEEE. J gave up 6 bases and V 2 bases, and 4 bases lay outside the gene matches. CDR3 nucleotide sequence: TGTGCCAGCAGCTTCCAGGGGGCAAGTCAGCCCCAGCATTTT. It is translated as CASSFQGASQPQHF.

This clone was counted once. This sequence joins TRBV5-1 and TRBJ2-3, with a weak D call TRBD1 (6 bases). The CDR3 sequence is 14 residues long. In germline, CDR1 is SGHRS, CDR2 YFSETQ. Trimming took off 2 bases at V and 2 bases at J, with 9 bases between the two ends. CDR3 amino acids: CASSFRGNTDTQYF. The CDR3 region has the DNA TGCGCCAGCAGCTTCAGGGGAAACACAGATACGCAGTATTTT.

This chain uses TRBV18 with TRBJ1-5; D remains ambiguous. V lost 3 bases to trimming and J lost 2 bases, with 20 bases between them. Germline V CDR1 and CDR2: KGHSH, LQKENI. The CDR3 consists of 18 residues. The CDR3 nucleotides are TGTGCCAGCTCACCTCCGAACCCTTGGCCATCTGGCAATCAGCCCCAGCATTTT. Protein: CASSPPNPWPSGNQPQHF.

The chain couples TRBV28 to TRBJ1-6; possible D gene TRBD1, 6 bases. The ends were cut back, 7 bases at V and 9 bases at J, with 19 bases in the middle. This CDR3 has 15 amino acids. Germline V gene lookup returns CDR1 MDHEN and CDR2 SYDVKM. The CDR3 sequence: CASKPPGHLISPLHF. CDR3 coding DNA: TGTGCCAGCAAGCCCCCGGGACACCTAATTTCACCCCTCCACTTT.

This chain joins TRBV5-1 and TRBJ2-4; TRBD1 agrees at 9 bases. Germline CDR1 SGHRS, CDR2 YFSETQ. The CDR3 is made up of 16 amino acids. The V segment lost 4 bases and the J segment 6 bases; nucleotides outside the gene matches: 11. The CDR3 loop reads CASSPPGGQGLNIQYF. The CDR3 DNA reads as TGCGCCAGCAGCCCCCCAGGGGGACAGGGTTTAAACATTCAGTACTTC.